The next 8 T cell receptor beta chains were all read from a single sample in a study of siplizumab effects on memory and regulatory T cells. Only in-frame clones appear in the TCRdb table, and some are missing; sequencing was by immunoSEQ multiplex PCR. The sample lists some 88,000 clones, approximately 90% occurring once. The specimen was CD4+ T cells sorted from blood. The receptor set was obtained from a human donor in good health.

This chain uses TRBV19 with TRBJ1-1; D unresolved. V lost 1 base and J lost 0, with 12 bases in between. Germline V gene data show CDR1 as LNHDA and CDR2 as SQIVND (reference sequence). The CDR3 loop spans 16 amino acids. The CDR3 DNA is TGTGCCAGTAGTATAGGGGCAACACCCTTGAACACTGAAGCTTTCTTT. Translated: CASSIGATPLNTEAFF.

V usage is TRBV5-1 and J usage is TRBJ2-7, with 8 bases fitting TRBD1. The CDR3 has 15 residues. In germline, CDR1 is SGHRS, CDR2 YFSETQ. V was clipped by 0 bases and J by 0 bases; unmatched bases: 2. The CDR3 DNA sequence: TGCGCCAGCAGCTTGGATACAGGGGGCTCCTACGAGCAGTACTTC. Amino acid sequence: CASSLDTGGSYEQYF.

V is TRBV4-3 and J is TRBJ2-1, with 11 bases identical to TRBD2. With V trimmed by 0 bases and J by 3 bases, 13 bases remained unmatched. This CDR3 comprises 20 residues. Germline loops: CDR1 LGHNA, CDR2 YSLEER. The CDR3 is CASSQETSGSLVTIYNEQFF. The DNA of the CDR3 is TGCGCCAGCAGCCAAGAAACTAGCGGGAGCCTAGTAACCATCTACAATGAGCAGTTCTTC.

This chain uses TRBV21-1 with TRBJ2-7; TRBD2 is the table's D call and was not checked against the DNA. TRBV21-1 is a pseudogene locus. CDR3 length equals 16 residues. The CDR3 spells CASSKEGRGTTYEQYF. CDR3 in DNA: TGTGCCAGCAGCAAAGAAGGGCGGGGAACGACCTACGAGCAGTACTTC.

This sequence joins TRBV28 and TRBJ1-2; D unresolved. Germline CDR1 MDHEN, CDR2 SYDVKM. The V gene lost 6 bases and the J gene lost 5 bases, with 7 bases spanning the gap. The CDR3 runs 11 residues. CDR3 nucleotide sequence: TGTGCCAGCAGCGACAATTATGGCTACACCTTC. Protein product: CASSDNYGYTF.

The chain has TRBV10-3 and TRBJ2-5; D is possibly TRBD1 (6 bases). The ends were cut back, 8 bases at V and 3 bases at J, with 10 bases in the middle. Germline lookup yields CDR1 ENHRY and CDR2 SYGVKD. The CDR3 spans 12 residues. The CDR3 loop reads CAISGVKETQYF. CDR3 bases: TGTGCCATCTCAGGGGTGAAAGAGACCCAGTACTTC.

The CDR3 protein is CASSLGGEETQYF. The CDR3 bases are TGTGCCAGCAGCTTGGGCGGAGAAGAGACCCAGTACTTC. The chain recombines TRBV5-5 with TRBJ2-5; D is unresolved. V lost 0 bases and J 3 bases, leaving 6 bases between the germline ends. Germline loops: CDR1 SGHKS, CDR2 YYEKEE (reference sequence). The CDR3 consists of 13 residues. The complete variable domain, with remaining parts taken from reference TRBV5-5 and TRBJ2-5, reads DAGVTQSPTHLIKTRGQQVTLRCSPISGHKSVSWYQQVLGQGPQFIFQYYEKEERGRGNFPDRFSARQFPNYSSELNVNALLLGDSALYLCASSLGGEETQYFGPGTRLLVL.

The chain uses TRBV4-3 and TRBJ1-5; 7 bases map to TRBD1. Per germline, CDR1 LGHNA and CDR2 YSLEER. CDR3 length: 14 amino acids. V gave up 0 bases and J gave up 8 bases; unmatched junction bases: 4. The CDR3 loop reads CASSQETGKEPQHF. In DNA, the CDR3 is TGCGCCAGCAGCCAAGAGACAGGGAAGGAGCCCCAGCATTTT.